These T cell receptor beta chains were read from a single sample in a study of technical replicates of blood from several donors. Sequenced by immunoSEQ multiplex PCR; TCRdb stores in-frame clones only, minus some. The sample comprises about 94,000 clones, about 96% of which are singletons, and about 0.39% rests with the top ten. Input material: T cells isolated from PBMCs. Receptors were obtained from a human donor in good health. Both conserved end residues are part of each CDR3.

j_call,v_call,cdr3_length,cdr3_aa
TRBJ1-5,TRBV19,13,CASARGGHQPQHF
TRBJ2-3,TRBV6-1,14,CASSAGQSTDTQYF
TRBJ2-5,TRBV27,13,CASKGTGVETQYF
TRBJ2-4,TRBV30,13,CAWGTSGSLVQYF
TRBJ2-2,TRBV9,13,CASSVGVHGELFF
TRBJ2-1,TRBV29-1,13,CSVSQGWDNEQFF
TRBJ2-5,TRBV11-2,15,CASSPSLGNQETQYF
TRBJ1-4,TRBV27,18,CASSHAGEGPQSNEKLFF
TRBJ2-7,TRBV9,15,CASSVGLAGDYEQYF
TRBJ2-3,TRBV6-5,12,CATLGGSDTQYF
TRBJ1-3,TRBV29-1,16,CSADVLEVDSGNTIYF
TRBJ2-2,TRBV2,15,CASSAAGGNTGELFF
TRBJ1-1,TRBV7-8,14,CASSLVTGNTEAFF
TRBJ1-2,TRBV18,17,CASSPSGTGGRNYGYTF
TRBJ2-5,TRBV6-1,14,CASSRRRSEETQYF
TRBJ1-2,TRBV5-8,12,CASSRTDKGYTF
TRBJ1-2,TRBV19,15,CASITRGTGTYGYTF
TRBJ2-1,TRBV27,13,CASSSGRAGEQFF
TRBJ1-1,TRBV7-9,11,CASSSGTEAFF
TRBJ2-2,TRBV7-6,15,CASSLGQGATGELFF
TRBJ2-3,TRBV18,18,CASSPRLAGGPGTDTQYF
TRBJ1-3,TRBV7-9,13,CASTGGAGNTIYF
TRBJ1-2,TRBV7-2,14,CASSLRGGIYGYTF
TRBJ2-1,TRBV4-2,14,CASSQTSSYNEQFF
TRBJ2-7,TRBV6-5,15,CASSYSTGSGNEQYF
TRBJ2-7,TRBV6-1,15,CASNIIAGGFGEQYF
TRBJ2-4,TRBV6-5,14,CASTDGWAKNIQYF
TRBJ2-2,TRBV9,13,CASSVTATGELFF
TRBJ2-7,TRBV2,14,CASIGTSGTYEQYF
TRBJ2-3,TRBV6-1,19,CASSDPFKWTGFSTDTQYF
TRBJ2-5,TRBV11-2,15,CASSPIAGAGGTQYF
TRBJ2-3,TRBV11-3,15,CASSLSSGSTDTQYF
TRBJ2-1,TRBV11-2,14,CASSRGTGGNEQFF
TRBJ1-2,TRBV4-3,13,CASSQGQGWGYTF
TRBJ2-1,TRBV5-1,15,CASSLGWLAESEQFF
TRBJ2-7,TRBV5-1,16,CASSYRDRRKSIEQYF
TRBJ1-5,TRBV6-1,15,CASRGGQASNQPQHF
TRBJ2-7,TRBV15,12,CATSRARYEQYF
TRBJ2-2,TRBV5-4,14,CASSRREFAGELFF
TRBJ1-2,TRBV13,15,CASSFPPTEFYGYTF
TRBJ1-3,TRBV9,15,CASSVDRGGGNTIYF
TRBJ1-5,TRBV25-1,16,CASSESLGDSNQPQHF
TRBJ2-5,TRBV5-1,14,CASSTQGYQETQYF
TRBJ2-1,TRBV7-2,18,CASSLAGGAGRTFHEQFF
TRBJ2-1,TRBV28,12,CASSSTGRGQFF
TRBJ2-5,TRBV18,12,CASLGTEETQYF
TRBJ1-2,TRBV14,12,CASSLQGLGYTF
TRBJ2-3,TRBV9,14,CASSVDVRAGTQYF
TRBJ2-7,TRBV19,17,CASSPIAGTSVFYEQYF
TRBJ1-3,TRBV6-5,16,CASSYEDRASGNTIYF